The 10 T cell receptor beta chains below come from one sample, sequenced in a study of sequential checkpoint blockade in melanoma (dated by TCRdb to between 2018 and 2021). The protocol used for the library was the immunoSEQ multiplex PCR assay. TCRdb retrieved this table from immuneACCESS and kept in-frame rearrangements only. Not all clones are present; in checked studies, unresolved V genes account for under half, and no reason is known for the remainder. This sample gives some 17,000 clones in total; approximately 80% of them show up just once. Clones ranked in the top ten supply about an eighth of the sample. The treatment or condition label corresponds to: randomized to nivolumab then ipilimumab (arm A) or the reverse (arm B). The source was CD8+ T cells sorted from blood (inferred from file names), collected from a patient given nivolumab and ipilimumab in sequence. These receptors came from a human donor with melanoma.

The gene calls are TRBV7-9 and TRBJ1-5, with 9 bases lining up with TRBD1. V shed 6 bases, J shed 4 bases, and the junction held 7 bases outside the gene matches. Germline assignment: CDR1 SEHNR and CDR2 FQNEAQ (reference sequence). There are 15 residues in the CDR3. The CDR3 is CASRAGTGSNQPQHF. In nucleotides, the CDR3 is TGTGCCAGCAGGGCCGGGACAGGGTCAAATCAGCCCCAGCATTTT.

The rearrangement uses TRBV6-5 and TRBJ1-5; possibly TRBD1 for D (5 bases). The germline V gene has CDR1 MNHEY and CDR2 SVGAGI. The CDR3 runs to 15 residues. V shed 0 bases and J shed 6 bases, with 12 bases lying between them. CDR3 region: CASSYSTRAGQPQHF. The CDR3, as DNA: TGTGCCAGCAGTTACTCGACCAGGGCAGGTCAGCCCCAGCATTTT.

The chain combines TRBV9 with TRBJ1-1; TRBD1 aligns across 8 bases. The V segment lost 4 bases and the J segment 3 bases; nucleotides outside the gene matches: 2. Per the germline V gene, CDR1 is SGDLS and CDR2 is YYNGEE. This CDR3 is built from 13 residues. The CDR3 here is CASSTTGDTEAFF. The CDR3 nucleotides read TGTGCCAGCAGCACGACAGGGGACACTGAAGCTTTCTTT.

The rearrangement uses TRBV7-6 and TRBJ2-7, with TRBD2 as a possible D gene (6 bases). V lost 6 bases and J lost 3, with 15 bases in between. The CDR3 runs to 14 residues. Germline V CDR1 and CDR2: SGHVS, FNYEAQ. The CDR3 sequence is CASSPGPGGYEQYF. In DNA, the CDR3 is TGTGCCAGCAGTCCGGGACCCGGGGGCTACGAGCAGTACTTC.

This sequence joins TRBV6-5 and TRBJ1-2; the D gene is possibly TRBD1 (6 bases). Looked up from germline, CDR1 is MNHEY and CDR2 is SVGAGI. Trimming stripped 2 bases from V and 5 bases from J, with 15 bases between. The CDR3 sequence is 15 residues long. Here the CDR3 DNA reads TGTGCCAGCAGTTACGGGGGGGCCGAGGGGTATGGCTACACCTTC. Protein: CASSYGGAEGYGYTF.

The rearrangement joins TRBV7-6 to TRBJ2-7; D perhaps matches TRBD1 (5 bases). This CDR3 has 17 amino acids. V was shortened by 1 base and J by 1 base, with 17 bases between the two germline ends. CDR1 and CDR2 from the germline V gene are SGHVS and FNYEAQ. This chain's CDR3 is CASSLGGHRLESYEQYF. CDR3 nucleotide sequence: TGTGCCAGCAGCTTAGGTGGACACCGTCTAGAATCCTACGAGCAGTACTTC.

The chain carries TRBV1 and TRBJ2-7; whether TRBD2, the table's D call, matches the DNA was not checked. TRBV1 is a pseudogene. The CDR3 is 12 residues long. The CDR3 coding sequence is TGCACCAGCAGCCTTCGGGGGTGTGCGCAGTACTTC. Its protein is CTSSLRGCAQYF.

On this clone itself: One end of the junction is discordant with germline, which a read error may explain. Other DNA sequences within the sample encode an identical CDR3. This chain uses TRBV7-6 with TRBJ1-6; D is uncertain. The CDR3 consists of 16 residues. Per germline, CDR1 SGHVS and CDR2 FNYEAQ. As DNA, the CDR3 is TGTGCCAGCAGCCAAAGGGAGACGGCCGATAATTCCCCCCTCCACTTT. It translates to CASSQRETADNSPLHF.

The CDR3: CASSFQGAGYEQYF. CDR3 sequence (DNA): TGTGCCAGCAGCTTCCAGGGGGCTGGGTACGAGCAGTACTTC. V and J are TRBV7-9 and TRBJ2-7; 8 nucleotides line up with TRBD1. The CDR3 has 14 residues. The junction had 5 bases not matched to a gene; V was cut back by 3 bases and J by 4 bases. Germline CDR1 is SEHNR and CDR2 is FQNEAQ (reference sequence).

V gene TRBV27 combines with J gene TRBJ2-7, with 10 bases lining up with TRBD2. J gave up 7 bases and V 5 bases, and 11 bases lay outside the gene matches. Germline V gene data show CDR1 as MNHEY and CDR2 as SMNVEV (reference sequence). The CDR3 sequence is 15 residues long. The CDR3 region has the DNA TGTGCCAGCAGTCCATTAGCGGGAGGCCTGGGGGAGCAGTACTTC. Translation gives CASSPLAGGLGEQYF.